One sample yielded the 11 T cell receptor beta chains listed below, sequenced in a study of blood T cell repertoires in COVID-19 (dated by TCRdb to the early 2020s). Libraries were prepared through the immunoSEQ multiplex PCR assay. Here the immuneACCESS table is served through TCRdb, limited to in-frame sequences with V and J called. Missing clones are a known gap in these copies; in checked studies unresolved V genes cover under half, and the rest lacks a known reason. This sample gives 300,000 to 350,000 clones in total; around 91% of them show up just once. Of the sample, around 0.96% falls within the top ten clones. The sequencing input was peripheral blood. The receptor source for this set is a woman in her thirties or forties with COVID-19, enrolled during active disease.

The chain uses TRBV18 and TRBJ1-2; TRBD1 matches 9 bases. The ends lost 2 bases at V and 6 bases at J; junction bases unmatched: 4. Germline V gene data show CDR1 as KGHSH and CDR2 as LQKENI. The CDR3 consists of 14 residues. The CDR3, as DNA: TGTGCCAGCTCACCAGCAACAGGGGGCGATGGCTACACCTTC. Translating gives CASSPATGGDGYTF. Full variable domain (remainder filled in from reference TRBV18 and TRBJ1-2): NAGVMQNPRHLVRRRGQEARLRCSPMKGHSHVYWYRQLPEEGLKFMVYLQKENIIDESGMPKERFSAEFPKEGPSILRIQQVVRGDSAAYFCASSPATGGDGYTFGSGTRLTVV.

The chain has TRBV5-1 and TRBJ2-7, with 7 bases aligning to TRBD1. Germline-derived CDR1 and CDR2 are SGHRS and YFSETQ. The CDR3 runs 14 residues. The V and J ends lost 3 bases and 0 bases, in that order; junction bases with no gene match: 3. The CDR3 sequence is CASSWTGSSYEQYF. CDR3 DNA sequence: TGCGCCAGCAGCTGGACAGGAAGCTCCTACGAGCAGTACTTC. Based on the CDR3 plus reference TRBV5-1 and TRBJ2-7, the full variable domain is KAGVTQTPRYLIKTRGQQVTLSCSPISGHRSVSWYQQTPGQGLQFLFEYFSETQRNKGNFPGRFSGRQFSNSRSEMNVSTLELGDSALYLCASSWTGSSYEQYFGPGTRLTVT.

A word on this clone: A junction end diverges from the germline sequence, so it may reflect a read error. In the same sample, other DNA sequences code for this CDR3. The rearrangement uses TRBV6-5 and TRBJ1-2; 7 nucleotides align to TRBD1. CDR3 size: 12 residues. Germline V lookup: CDR1 MNHEY, CDR2 SVGAGI. DNA for the CDR3: TGTGCCAGCACCGACAGGGAGAGTGGCTACACTTTC. Its translation is CASTDRESGYTF.

The chain uses TRBV6-6 and TRBJ1-4; 7 nucleotides line up with TRBD1. The CDR3 is 16 amino acids. Germline V gene data show CDR1 as MNHNY and CDR2 as SVGAGI (reference sequence). Trimming took 1 base from V and 5 from J; bases not matched to a gene: 7. CDR3 region: CASSYFGQAPNEKLFF. As DNA, the CDR3 is TGTGCCAGCAGTTACTTCGGACAGGCGCCAAATGAAAAACTGTTTTTT.

In its sample, this clone was seen once. This rearrangement joins TRBV10-3 to TRBJ2-1; 13 nucleotides agree with TRBD2. Germline lookup yields CDR1 ENHRY and CDR2 SYGVKD. The CDR3 loop spans 15 amino acids. The junction had 5 bases not matched to a gene; V was cut back by 7 bases and J by 5 bases. In nucleotides, the CDR3 is TGTGCCATCAACCTCGGACTAGCGGGAGACAATGAGCAGTTCTTC. It is translated as CAINLGLAGDNEQFF.

About this clone: The junction differs from germline at one of its ends, possibly a read error. This chain connects TRBV7-7 to TRBJ2-1; the D is unclear. There are 13 residues in the CDR3. CDR1 is SSHAT, CDR2 FNYEAQ, per germline (reference sequence). CDR3 residues: CASSLDNYNEQFF. In nucleotides, the CDR3 is TGTGCTAGCAGCTTAGACAACTACAATGAGCAGTTCTTC.

V usage is TRBV2 and J usage is TRBJ1-5, with D possibly matching TRBD1 (5 bases). The V end lost 6 bases, the J end lost 9 bases, and 12 bases lay between the germline ends. Germline-derived CDR1 and CDR2 are SNHLY and FYNNEI. The CDR3 contains 12 residues. CDR3 amino acids: CASSLQVVPQHF. CDR3 bases: TGTGCCAGCAGCTTACAGGTGGTGCCCCAGCATTTT.

The J gene is TRBJ1-6, the V gene TRBV2, with D possibly matching TRBD1 (6 bases). CDR3 length equals 15 residues. Germline CDR1 and CDR2: SNHLY and FYNNEI. Trimming removed 3 bases from V and 10 bases from J, with 16 bases in between. CDR3 DNA: TGTGCCAGCAGTGAGGTGAGGACAGTTGGCTCACCCCTCCACTTT. Its protein is CASSEVRTVGSPLHF.

V usage is TRBV28 and J usage is TRBJ1-1; 11 nucleotides match TRBD1. This CDR3 is 16 amino acids long. Germline V gives CDR1 MDHEN, CDR2 SYDVKM. J gave up 7 bases and V 5 bases, and 12 bases lay outside the gene matches. The CDR3 nucleotides are TGTGCCAGCAGTATACGGACAGGGGGCTTGAAGGGTGAAGCTTTCTTT. It translates to CASSIRTGGLKGEAFF. The whole variable domain, remainder taken from reference TRBV28 and TRBJ1-1, is DVKVTQSSRYLVKRTGEKVFLECVQDMDHENMFWYRQDPGLGLRLIYFSYDVKMKEKGDIPEGYSVSREKKERFSLILESASTNQTSMYLCASSIRTGGLKGEAFFGQGTRLTVV.

J is TRBJ2-1 and V is TRBV7-2; the match to TRBD1 covers 11 bases. V dropped 0 bases and J dropped 7; count of bases not matched to a gene: 5. This CDR3 is 16 amino acids long. The germline V gene has CDR1 SGHTA and CDR2 FQGNSA. The CDR3 region has the DNA TGTGCCAGCAGCTTAGCCGGACAGGGGGCAGGTAATGAGCAGTTCTTC. This codes for CASSLAGQGAGNEQFF.

This chain connects TRBV12-3 or TRBV12-4 to TRBJ2-3; D is uncertain. The CDR3 is 12 residues long. V lost 2 bases, J lost 7 bases, and 7 bases lay in between. CDR3 residues: CASSLQANTQYF. The CDR3 DNA reads as TGTGCCAGCAGTTTACAGGCAAATACGCAGTATTTT.